This entry describes one T cell receptor beta chain. These data come from a study of OX40 agonist ivuxolimab in advanced cancers. The CDR3 runs 15 residues. The ends were cut back, 6 bases at V and 6 bases at J, with 17 bases in the middle. Germline V gives CDR1 SNHLY, CDR2 FYNNEI. TCRdb's copy holds only in-frame clones and misses some; the assay was immunoSEQ multiplex PCR. The sample records some 62,000 clones, approximately 84% being singletons. This receptor was obtained from an adult with an advanced solid tumor such as melanoma, head and neck, liver or kidney cancer. The sample was CD4+ or CD8+ T cells sorted from blood, taken in a trial of the OX40 agonist ivuxolimab. The V gene is TRBV2, the J gene TRBJ1-4; maybe TRBD1 (6 bases). The CDR3 DNA follows: TGTGCCAGCAGAAGGGGGGGCGCCGCGGATGAAAAACTGTTTTTT. It yields the protein CASRRGGAADEKLFF.